This entry lists 26 T cell receptor beta chains sequenced from one sample in a study of a mutant IDH1 vaccine in newly diagnosed glioma. Time point denoted: week 35, safety follow-up. Vaccine doses each comprised 300 ug of mutant IDH1 20-mer peptide, with topical imiquimod. The protocol was immunoSEQ multiplex PCR, while the TCRdb copy is restricted to in-frame clones and leaves out a portion. This sample has about 32,000 clones, with around 80% found just once. No cognate antigen is known for these TCRs. The sample in question was PBMCs, obtained from a glioma patient whose treatment included an IDH1 peptide vaccine. The receptors originated from a woman in her forties with glioma.

The J gene is TRBJ2-7, the V gene TRBV6-1; possible D gene TRBD1, 5 bases. The CDR3 runs 12 residues. Per the germline V gene, CDR1 is MNHNS and CDR2 is SASEGT. Trimming left V 6 bases short and J 2 bases short, with 8 bases between. Here the CDR3 DNA reads TGTGCCAGCAGCGACAGAGCCTACGAGCAGTACTTC. It yields the protein CASSDRAYEQYF.

The chain couples TRBV6-1 to TRBJ1-1, with D possibly being TRBD1 (5 bases). The V end was cut by 6 bases, the J end by 1 base, with 15 bases between. The V gene's germline CDR1 is MNHNS and CDR2 SASEGT. This CDR3 region has 15 residues. This CDR3 reads CASSSPGGRNTEAFF. CDR3 nucleotides: TGTGCCAGCAGCTCTCCCGGGGGAAGGAACACTGAAGCTTTCTTT.

The gene calls are TRBV18 and TRBJ2-5; the match to TRBD2 covers 10 bases. V was pared by 3 bases and J by 5 bases, with 9 bases of the junction left unmatched. The CDR3 length is 16 residues. The germline V gene encodes CDR1 KGHSH and CDR2 LQKENI. CDR3 in amino acids: CASSPGKRLAGETQYF. CDR3 nucleotide sequence: TGTGCCAGCTCACCCGGGAAAAGACTAGCGGGCGAGACCCAGTACTTC.

This clone has only a few counts. The chain employs TRBV7-9 and TRBJ2-5; tentative D call: TRBD1 (6 bases). Trimming shortened V by 2 bases and J by 4 bases, and 8 bases separated the two germline ends. Germline V gene sequence: CDR1 SEHNR, CDR2 FQNEAQ (reference sequence). CDR3 length: 13 residues. CDR3 DNA: TGTGCCAGCAGCTTACTGACAGGAGAGACCCAGTACTTC. This codes for CASSLLTGETQYF.

The chain is built from TRBV6-5 and TRBJ2-3, with 10 bases matching TRBD2. Germline V lookup: CDR1 MNHEY, CDR2 SVGAGI. V was pared by 4 bases and J by 5 bases, with 6 bases of the junction left unmatched. The CDR3 is made up of 15 amino acids. The CDR3 DNA sequence: TGTGCCAGCAGTTTTTTAGCGGGGGGCAGAGATACGCAGTATTTT. This translates into CASSFLAGGRDTQYF.

This chain uses TRBV25-1 with TRBJ2-7; TRBD1 matches at 12 bases. V shed 2 bases and J 5 bases; nucleotides not matched to a gene: 4. CDR1 is MGHDK and CDR2 is SYGVNS in the germline V gene. This CDR3 region has 15 residues. Here the CDR3 reads CASSEAGQGADEQYF. CDR3 in DNA: TGTGCCAGCAGTGAAGCGGGACAGGGGGCAGACGAGCAGTACTTC.

This chain joins TRBV30 and TRBJ1-1; TRBD1 is a possible D gene (6 bases). Germline values: CDR1 GTSNPN, CDR2 SVGIG (reference sequence). Between the trimmed V and J ends, which lost 5 bases and 4 bases, there was a span of 17 bases. The CDR3 covers 14 residues. The CDR3 sequence: CAWAPGAAITEAFF. The DNA for the CDR3 is TGTGCCTGGGCCCCGGGGGCGGCGATCACTGAAGCTTTCTTT. Full variable domain (remainder filled in from reference TRBV30 and TRBJ1-1): SQTIHQWPATLVQPVGSPLSLECTVEGTSNPNLYWYRQAAGRGLQLLFYSVGIGQISSEVPQNLSASRPQDRQFILSSKKLLLSDSGFYLCAWAPGAAITEAFFGQGTRLTVV.

J is TRBJ2-7 and V is TRBV27; 10 nucleotides match TRBD1. Per germline, CDR1 MNHEY and CDR2 SMNVEV (reference sequence). V shed 5 bases and J 2 bases; nucleotides not matched to a gene: 6. The CDR3 is 15 amino acids. The CDR3 loop is CASSETGTGAYEQYF. CDR3 sequence (DNA): TGTGCCAGCAGTGAGACCGGGACAGGGGCCTACGAGCAGTACTTC.

The chain has TRBV7-2 and TRBJ2-2; D remains ambiguous. CDR1 is SGHTA, CDR2 FQGNSA, per germline. The CDR3 is 16 residues long. Between the trimmed V and J ends, which lost 4 bases and 0 bases, there was a span of 12 bases. CDR3 coding DNA: TGTGCCAGCAGCTCCCTAGTTGCGGCGAACACCGGGGAGCTGTTTTTT. Protein product: CASSSLVAANTGELFF.

J is TRBJ2-1 and V is TRBV5-1; 10 bases line up with TRBD2. The CDR3 consists of 14 residues. V dropped 4 bases and J dropped 5; count of bases not matched to a gene: 3. Germline CDR1 and CDR2: SGHRS and YFSETQ. The CDR3: CASSQGLAHNEQFF. Written as DNA, the CDR3 is TGCGCCAGCAGCCAGGGACTAGCGCACAATGAGCAGTTCTTC.

This sequence joins TRBV7-6 and TRBJ1-5; no reliable D call. CDR1 and CDR2 (germline): SGHVS, FNYEAQ. This CDR3 is 15 amino acids long. V lost 4 bases and J lost 5, with 15 bases in between. CDR3 sequence: CASSSDFRRDQPQHF. DNA of the CDR3: TGTGCCAGCAGCTCGGACTTCCGGCGGGATCAGCCCCAGCATTTT.

V is TRBV10-3 and J is TRBJ1-5; D perhaps matches TRBD1 (5 bases). Trimming stripped 6 bases from V and 1 base from J, with 7 bases between. Germline lookup yields CDR1 ENHRY and CDR2 SYGVKD. The length of the CDR3 is 13 residues. CDR3 protein: CAIRRDSNQPQHF. The CDR3 DNA sequence: TGTGCCATCAGACGGGACAGCAATCAGCCCCAGCATTTT.

The chain joins TRBV7-2 to TRBJ2-7; D might be TRBD1 (6 bases). The germline V and J ends were trimmed by 0 bases and 3 bases, with 12 bases remaining between them. Per germline, CDR1 SGHTA and CDR2 FQGNSA. This CDR3 has 15 amino acids. The CDR3 sequence: CASSLAGQGIYEQYF. In DNA form, the CDR3 reads TGTGCCAGCAGCTTAGCGGGGCAGGGGATCTACGAGCAGTACTTC.

V and J are TRBV7-3 and TRBJ2-5; D may correspond to TRBD1 or TRBD2 (5 bases each). The germline V gene has CDR1 SGHTA and CDR2 FQGTGA. This CDR3 is built from 13 residues. The V and J ends lost 5 bases and 1 base respectively, with 8 bases between them. The CDR3 bases are TGTGCCAGCAGCCCCGGGGCCCAAGAGACCCAGTACTTC. Amino acid sequence: CASSPGAQETQYF.

This clone has only one observation. The chain combines TRBV29-1 with TRBJ1-5; possibly TRBD1 for D (6 bases). The CDR3 contains 13 residues. Trimming removed 7 bases from V and 0 bases from J, with 10 bases in between. Germline values: CDR1 SQVTM, CDR2 ANQGSEA. CDR3: CSAPDSSNQPQHF. CDR3 DNA: TGCAGCGCCCCGGACAGTAGCAATCAGCCCCAGCATTTT.

This clone was detected only once. This rearrangement joins TRBV11-2 to TRBJ2-7; TRBD1 or TRBD2 may be the D gene (5 bases each). V lost 5 bases to trimming and J lost 4 bases, with 15 bases between them. CDR3 length: 14 residues. Germline V gives CDR1 SGHAT, CDR2 FQNNGV. Here the CDR3 reads CASSEGPTAYEQYF. Written as DNA, the CDR3 is TGTGCCAGCAGCGAGGGACCGACGGCGTACGAGCAGTACTTC.

The genes are TRBV6-5 and TRBJ2-7, with TRBD1 as a possible D gene (6 bases). From germline, CDR1 is MNHEY and CDR2 SVGAGI. The CDR3 spans 15 residues. Trimming shortened V by 2 bases and J by 1 base, and 12 bases separated the two germline ends. For the CDR3, the DNA is TGTGCCAGCAGTTACCAAAGGGACATTTCCTACGAGCAGTACTTC. It encodes CASSYQRDISYEQYF.

This sequence joins TRBV7-3 and TRBJ2-1, with 7 bases aligning to TRBD2. The CDR3 contains 16 residues. The ends lost 2 bases at V and 4 bases at J; junction bases unmatched: 8. Germline lookup yields CDR1 SGHTA and CDR2 FQGTGA. The DNA for the CDR3 is TGTGCCAGCAGCTTAGCTTCGGCTAGCGGATACAATGAGCAGTTCTTC. This translates into CASSLASASGYNEQFF.

This chain connects TRBV7-8 to TRBJ2-5; 9 bases are a match to TRBD1. The J segment lost 5 bases and the V segment lost 1 base, leaving 8 bases of the junction unmatched. Germline loops: CDR1 SGHVS, CDR2 FQNEAQ. CDR3 length: 16 residues. CDR3 loop: CASSLEATGGMETQYF. DNA for the CDR3: TGTGCCAGCAGCTTAGAAGCAACAGGGGGCATGGAGACCCAGTACTTC.

V gene TRBV6-5 combines with J gene TRBJ2-2, with 7 nucleotides matching TRBD2. V lost 0 bases and J lost 4; bases outside the gene matches: 5. CDR1 is MNHEY and CDR2 is SVGAGI in the germline V gene. This CDR3 contains 16 residues. The CDR3 DNA reads as TGTGCCAGCAGTTACTCACCTAGCGGAGCCACCGGGGAGCTGTTTTTT. Its translation: CASSYSPSGATGELFF.

The chain employs TRBV7-2 and TRBJ2-3; perhaps TRBD1 as D (6 bases). CDR3 length: 15 residues. Trimming took 5 bases from V and 1 from J, leaving 13 bases between them. Germline-derived CDR1 and CDR2 are SGHTA and FQGNSA. The CDR3 here is CASSQQGPGTDTQYF. CDR3 DNA sequence: TGTGCCAGCAGCCAGCAGGGGCCCGGCACAGATACGCAGTATTTT.

V usage is TRBV27 and J usage is TRBJ2-1; 9 bases agree with TRBD1. This CDR3 is 14 amino acids long. Germline V gene sequence: CDR1 MNHEY, CDR2 SMNVEV (reference sequence). V lost 6 bases and J lost 4; bases outside the gene matches: 4. CDR3 nucleotide sequence: TGTGCCAGCAGCCTAGGACAGGGGTACAATGAGCAGTTCTTC. As protein: CASSLGQGYNEQFF.

The rearrangement links TRBV5-6 to TRBJ2-3; D is perhaps TRBD2 (6 bases). Trimming shortened V by 2 bases and J by 2 bases, and 9 bases separated the two germline ends. The CDR3 totals 14 residues. Germline CDR1 SGHDT, CDR2 YYEEEE. CDR3 region: CASSLASDTDTQYF. The CDR3, as DNA: TGTGCCAGCAGCTTAGCTAGCGACACAGATACGCAGTATTTT. Full variable domain (missing parts from reference TRBV5-6 and TRBJ2-3): DAGVTQSPTHLIKTRGQQVTLRCSPKSGHDTVSWYQQALGQGPQFIFQYYEEEERQRGNFPDRFSGHQFPNYSSELNVNALLLGDSALYLCASSLASDTDTQYFGPGTRLTVL.

The chain uses TRBV6-1 and TRBJ2-7; tentative D call: TRBD2 (6 bases). The V end lost 4 bases, the J end lost 3 bases, and 19 bases lay between the germline ends. The CDR3 spans 16 residues. The germline gives CDR1 MNHNS, CDR2 SASEGT. CDR3 sequence reads: CASSALQGGDRYEQYF. Here the CDR3 DNA reads TGTGCCAGCAGTGCCCTACAAGGCGGGGATCGCTACGAGCAGTACTTC.

This chain links TRBV5-1 with TRBJ1-4, with D perhaps matching TRBD1 (6 bases). Germline V gives CDR1 SGHRS, CDR2 YFSETQ. The CDR3 contains 15 residues. Trimming cost V 5 bases and J 7 bases, with 18 bases left between them. The DNA of the CDR3 is TGCGCCAGCAGGCCTGGGCGGGGGGCCGGTGAAAAACTGTTTTTT. Its translation is CASRPGRGAGEKLFF.

The J gene is TRBJ2-3, the V gene TRBV4-2; perhaps TRBD2 as D (5 bases). This CDR3 has 14 residues. CDR1 and CDR2 (germline): LGHNA, YNFKEQ. Trimming shortened V by 1 base and J by 5 bases, and 10 bases separated the two germline ends. The DNA of the CDR3 is TGTGCCAGCAGCCAAGGGGCCGGGGTAGATACGCAGTATTTT. It encodes CASSQGAGVDTQYF.